The 29 T cell receptor beta chains given below trace back to one sample, sequenced in a study of CD8+CD57+ T cells in acquired aplastic anemia. According to the study, genomic DNA was the template for TCR beta VDJ and CDR3 profiling. TCRdb independently ran MiXCR on the reads; one entry per CDR3 protein. The data contain some 150,000 distinct CDR3 sequences, around half of them singletons. Patients picked for sequencing had shown CD8+CD57+ cell expansion detected by flow cytometry. Sequencing used sorted CD4+, CD8+, or CD8+CD57+ T cells (not recorded which) from PBMCs. The receptors originated from a human donor with aplastic anemia.

At least ten counts were recorded for this clonotype. The chain employs TRBV5-4 and TRBJ2-1, with D tentatively TRBD1 or TRBD2 (5 bases each). The CDR3 covers 12 residues. Germline assignment: CDR1 SGHNT and CDR2 YYREEE (reference sequence). The V gene lost 4 bases and the J gene lost 9 bases, with 11 bases spanning the gap. The CDR3 DNA reads TGTGCCAGCAGCCCAGCTGGGGGTGAGCAGTTCTTC. This encodes CASSPAGGEQFF.

V is TRBV11-3 and J is TRBJ1-2, with D possibly being TRBD1 (5 bases). Between the trimmed V and J ends, which lost 1 base and 2 bases, there was a span of 11 bases. The CDR3 runs 15 residues. Germline CDR1 reads SGHNT; CDR2 reads YENEEA. CDR3 DNA sequence: TGTGCCAGCAGCTTAGCCGGGACTTCGAACTATGGCTACACCTTC. Protein sequence: CASSLAGTSNYGYTF.

The chain employs TRBV10-3 and TRBJ2-5; TRBD2 is a possible D gene (6 bases). Looked up from germline, CDR1 is ENHRY and CDR2 is SYGVKD. The CDR3 totals 12 residues. The ends were cut back, 2 bases at V and 5 bases at J, with 6 bases in the middle. CDR3 protein: CAISERGETQYF. The CDR3 DNA reads as TGTGCCATCAGTGAGCGGGGGGAGACCCAGTACTTC.

CDR3 nucleotides: TGTGCCAGCAGCCTATTGAGCACTGAAGCTTTCTTT. This sequence encodes CASSLLSTEAFF. The rearrangement joins TRBV6-1 to TRBJ1-1; D remains unclear. CDR3 size: 12 residues. Germline loops: CDR1 MNHNS, CDR2 SASEGT. V gave up 6 bases and J gave up 4 bases, with 9 bases separating them.

Ten or more counts support this clonotype. The chain has TRBV7-9 and TRBJ2-7; a weak D match, TRBD2 (6 bases). CDR1 is SEHNR, CDR2 FQNEAQ, per germline (reference sequence). The CDR3 consists of 15 residues. Trimming pared 4 bases from V and 3 bases from J, leaving 16 bases between. DNA of the CDR3: TGTGCCAGCAGCTCCCGGGACTGGGGGGTCTACGAGCAGTACTTC. This codes for CASSSRDWGVYEQYF.

The sample holds many counts of this clonotype. The V gene is TRBV19, the J gene TRBJ2-1, with a possible D match to TRBD1 (5 bases). This CDR3 is built from 14 residues. CDR1 LNHDA and CDR2 SQIVND come from the germline V gene (reference sequence). V was cut by 4 bases and J by 5 bases, with 12 bases left in between. The CDR3 region has the DNA TGTGCCAGTAGTAGCCCGGCAGGGCACAATGAGCAGTTCTTC. This gives the protein CASSSPAGHNEQFF.

This clonotype was recorded at least ten times. The chain has TRBV6-6 and TRBJ2-2, with no clear D. Germline V gives CDR1 MNHNY, CDR2 SVGAGI (reference sequence). V shed 2 bases and J shed 7 bases, with 8 bases lying between them. The CDR3 has 13 amino acids. In DNA form, the CDR3 reads TGTGCCAGCAGTTACCCGACTGGCGGGGAGCTGTTTTTT. Translation gives CASSYPTGGELFF.

As to this clonotype: Being one base from a much bigger clone, this may be a read error. The chain carries TRBV6-5 and TRBJ2-6; perhaps D is TRBD1 or TRBD2 (6 bases each). Germline V CDR1 and CDR2: MNHEY, SVGAGI. The CDR3 contains 15 residues. DNA of the CDR3: TGTGCCAGCAGTTACAAGGCATGGGGGGCCAACGTCCCGACTTTC. This encodes CASSYKAWGANVPTF.

CDR3 DNA sequence: TGTGCCAGCAGCATTGGACGGGACCCCTATGGCTACACTGAAGCTTTCTTT. It is translated as CASSIGRDPYGYTEAFF. J is TRBJ1-1 and V is TRBV7-8, with D perhaps matching TRBD1 (5 bases). Germline CDR1 reads SGHVS; CDR2 reads FQNEAQ. V gave up 5 bases and J gave up 3 bases, with 22 bases separating them. The CDR3 is 17 amino acids.

The chain combines TRBV10-3 with TRBJ1-3; D unclear. Per the germline V gene, CDR1 is ENHRY and CDR2 is SYGVKD. V was shortened by 0 bases and J by 4 bases, with 7 bases between the two germline ends. This CDR3 has 14 amino acids. CDR3 protein: CAISESGGGNTIYF. CDR3 sequence (DNA): TGTGCCATCAGTGAGTCTGGAGGGGGAAACACCATATATTTT.

This clonotype was seen ten or more times. The chain joins TRBV19 to TRBJ2-7; TRBD1 matches 9 bases. The J segment lost 4 bases and the V segment lost 6 bases, leaving 7 bases of the junction unmatched. This CDR3 contains 14 residues. Germline loops: CDR1 LNHDA, CDR2 SQIVND (reference sequence). For the CDR3, the DNA is TGTGCCAGTAGCACCGGGACAGGGCTTTACGAGCAGTACTTC. It yields the protein CASSTGTGLYEQYF.

V gene TRBV29-1 combines with J gene TRBJ2-7; a possible D gene is TRBD2 (5 bases). The V end was cut by 5 bases, the J end by 7 bases, with 15 bases between. This CDR3 is 12 amino acids long. Germline values: CDR1 SQVTM, CDR2 ANQGSEA. The CDR3 spells CSVCAASLEQYF. The CDR3 DNA reads as TGCAGCGTTTGCGCGGCTAGCTTGGAGCAGTACTTC.

This clonotype was seen at least ten times. This CDR3 is CASSARENTEAFF. Here the CDR3 DNA reads TGTGCCAGCAGCGCCAGGGAGAACACTGAAGCTTTCTTT. The chain has TRBV6-4 and TRBJ1-1; tentatively, D is TRBD1 (5 bases). Deletions cut 6 bases from V and 1 base from J, with 9 bases between. The CDR3 length is 13 residues. CDR1 is MRHNA, CDR2 SNTAGT, per germline.

The CDR3 loop reads CASSANQGDTQYF. The CDR3 coding sequence is TGTGCCAGCAGCGCAAACCAGGGGGATACGCAGTATTTT. The genes are TRBV7-3 and TRBJ2-3, with D perhaps matching TRBD1 (6 bases). V was cut by 5 bases and J by 6 bases, with 12 bases left in between. Germline-derived CDR1 and CDR2 are SGHTA and FQGTGA. The CDR3 has 13 residues.

In this sample, this clonotype turned up many times. The genes are TRBV2 and TRBJ2-7; D is possibly TRBD2 (5 bases). Germline CDR1 reads SNHLY; CDR2 reads FYNNEI. The CDR3 extends over 11 amino acids. V dropped 5 bases and J dropped 3 bases, with 5 bases sitting between them. The CDR3 sequence: CASSRGYEQYF. The CDR3 DNA is TGTGCCAGCAGTCGGGGCTACGAGCAGTACTTC.

The sample holds many counts of this clonotype. The genes are TRBV5-6 and TRBJ1-1; D unresolved. With 0 bases removed from V and 8 bases from J, the gap between germline ends came to 8 bases. CDR3 length equals 12 residues. CDR1 and CDR2 (germline): SGHDT, YYEEEE. CDR3 residues: CASSLVRGEAFF. CDR3 DNA sequence: TGTGCCAGCAGCTTGGTTCGAGGGGAAGCTTTCTTT. Full variable domain (remainder filled in from reference TRBV5-6 and TRBJ1-1): DAGVTQSPTHLIKTRGQQVTLRCSPKSGHDTVSWYQQALGQGPQFIFQYYEEEERQRGNFPDRFSGHQFPNYSSELNVNALLLGDSALYLCASSLVRGEAFFGQGTRLTVV.

Comment on this clonotype: This may arise from a read error, as a much more abundant clone is one base away. The rearrangement uses TRBV2 and TRBJ2-1; D is possibly TRBD2 (5 bases). Trimming removed 5 bases at V and 10 bases at J, with 15 bases between. Per the germline V gene, CDR1 is SNHLY and CDR2 is FYNNEI. CDR3 length: 13 residues. In DNA form, the CDR3 reads TGTGCCAGCAGTAACTCGGGGAGCGGAGAGCAGTTCTTC. Encoded protein: CASSNSGSGEQFF.

A word on this clonotype: Possible read error: a much larger clone is one base away. The genes are TRBV5-1 and TRBJ1-1; maybe TRBD1 (6 bases). This CDR3 spans 15 amino acids. Germline CDR1 is SGHRS and CDR2 is YFSETQ. CDR3 coding DNA: TGCGCCAGCAGCCTCCGAACAGGGCTGAACACTAAAGCTTTCTTT. Its translation: CASSLRTGLNTKAFF.

At least ten counts were recorded for this clonotype. The chain recombines TRBV6-5 with TRBJ1-2; D is uncertain. Trimming took 3 bases from V and 7 from J, leaving 6 bases between them. The germline V gene has CDR1 MNHEY and CDR2 SVGAGI. This CDR3 has 11 residues. The CDR3 loop is CASSYGPGYTF. As DNA, the CDR3 is TGTGCCAGCAGTTATGGCCCTGGCTACACCTTC.

The chain joins TRBV2 to TRBJ2-7; the D gene is possibly TRBD1 (5 bases). The ends were cut back, 8 bases at V and 10 bases at J, with 6 bases in the middle. This CDR3 is 8 amino acids long. Germline V gene lookup returns CDR1 SNHLY and CDR2 FYNNEI. The CDR3 loop reads CASQGQYF. The CDR3 DNA reads TGTGCCAGCCAGGGACAGTACTTC.

A note on this clonotype: One end of the junction fails to match germline, which may point to a read error. The chain uses TRBV7-2 and TRBJ2-7; D uncertain. Germline V gene sequence: CDR1 SGHTA, CDR2 FQGNSA. There are 12 residues in the CDR3. The CDR3 region is CASGLERHEQYF. The CDR3 region has the DNA TGTGCCAGCGGCTTGGAGAGACACGAGCAGTACTTC.

This clonotype was detected many times. The chain joins TRBV7-3 to TRBJ2-5; TRBD2 is a possible D gene (5 bases). CDR3 length: 13 residues. Germline lookup yields CDR1 SGHTA and CDR2 FQGTGA. Deletions cut 4 bases from V and 4 bases from J, with 10 bases between. CDR3 DNA: TGTGCCAGCAGCTCCGGGGTAAGAGAGACCCAGTACTTC. Protein sequence: CASSSGVRETQYF. The full variable domain, in which reference TRBV7-3 and TRBJ2-5 provide the parts outside the CDR3, is GAGVSQTPSNKVTEKGKYVELRCDPISGHTALYWYRQSLGQGPEFLIYFQGTGAADDSGLPNDRFFAVRPEGSVSTLKIQRTERGDSAVYLCASSSGVRETQYFGPGTRLLVL.

Ten or more counts support this clonotype. J is TRBJ2-7 and V is TRBV7-9, with D uncertain. The CDR3 totals 13 residues. The germline V and J ends were trimmed by 0 bases and 0 bases, with 3 bases remaining between them. The germline CDR1 and CDR2 sequences are SEHNR and FQNEAQ (reference sequence). The chain's CDR3 is CASSLAVSYEQYF. The CDR3 DNA is TGTGCCAGCAGCTTAGCGGTCTCCTACGAGCAGTACTTC.

There are many counts of this clonotype. The chain has TRBV11-2 and TRBJ2-7; 8 bases agree with TRBD1. Trimming cost V 5 bases and J 2 bases; bases outside gene matches: 8. CDR1 and CDR2 from the germline V gene are SGHAT and FQNNGV. The CDR3 runs to 15 residues. Here the CDR3 reads CASSNTGTGAYEQYF. CDR3 sequence (DNA): TGTGCCAGCAGCAATACCGGGACAGGAGCCTACGAGCAGTACTTC.

At least ten counts were recorded for this clonotype. This sequence joins TRBV29-1 and TRBJ2-5; D may correspond to TRBD1 or TRBD2 (5 bases each). Trimming pared 4 bases from V and 2 bases from J, leaving 14 bases between. Germline V CDR1 and CDR2: SQVTM, ANQGSEA. The CDR3 totals 14 residues. The CDR3 nucleotides are TGCAGCGTTGTCGGGGCCACTAGTCAAGAGACCCAGTACTTC. Protein sequence: CSVVGATSQETQYF.

This chain joins TRBV7-9 and TRBJ2-5; D ambiguous. CDR1 SEHNR and CDR2 FQNEAQ come from the germline V gene (reference sequence). The CDR3 runs 14 residues. V lost 1 base, J lost 1 base, and 7 bases lay in between. This chain's CDR3 is CASSLGALQETQYF. Written as DNA, the CDR3 is TGTGCCAGCAGCTTAGGGGCCCTCCAAGAGACCCAGTACTTC.

The CDR3 sequence: CASRETGTGFYEQYF. The CDR3 DNA reads as TGTGCCAGCAGAGAAACCGGGACAGGGTTCTACGAGCAGTACTTC. The gene calls are TRBV2 and TRBJ2-7, with 9 bases matching TRBD1. Germline V lookup: CDR1 SNHLY, CDR2 FYNNEI. V trimming: 6 bases; J trimming: 3 bases; junction bases outside the gene matches: 9. There are 15 residues in the CDR3.

The rearrangement links TRBV10-2 to TRBJ2-1; D could derive from TRBD1 or TRBD2 (5 bases each). The V gene lost 6 bases and the J gene lost 2 bases, with 20 bases spanning the gap. Germline lookup yields CDR1 WSHSY and CDR2 SAAADI. The CDR3 consists of 17 residues. CDR3: CASSQDLVRGAYNEQFF. CDR3 bases: TGCGCCAGCAGCCAAGATTTGGTAAGGGGAGCCTACAATGAGCAGTTCTTC.

In this sample, this clonotype turned up once. A much larger clone lies a single base off, so this may be a read error. CDR3 bases: TGCGCCAGCAGCTTTGGTGCTAGCGGGGGGGCCAAGGATGAGCAGTTCTTC. Protein: CASSFGASGGAKDEQFF. This rearrangement joins TRBV5-1 to TRBJ2-1, with 12 bases matching TRBD2. Trimming at V came to 2 bases and at J to 8 bases, leaving 11 bases not matched to a gene. The CDR3 is 17 residues long. The V gene's germline CDR1 is SGHRS and CDR2 YFSETQ. Full variable domain (rest looked up from reference TRBV5-1 and TRBJ2-1): KAGVTQTPRYLIKTRGQQVTLSCSPISGHRSVSWYQQTPGQGLQFLFEYFSETQRNKGNFPGRFSGRQFSNSRSEMNVSTLELGDSALYLCASSFGASGGAKDEQFFGPGTRLTVL.